The T cell receptor (beta chain) described here comes from a study of technical replicates of blood from a few donors. With V trimmed by 0 bases and J by 7 bases, 6 bases remained unmatched. The CDR3 is 15 residues long. CDR1 is SGHRS and CDR2 is YFSETQ in the germline V gene. The protocol was immunoSEQ multiplex PCR, while the TCRdb copy is restricted to in-frame clones and leaves out a portion. Counted here are 80,000 to 95,000 clones, almost 97% occurring once; the ten biggest clones make up about 0.38%. Sequenced input: T cells isolated from PBMCs. This clonotype originated in a human donor in good health. The chain joins TRBV5-1 to TRBJ2-1; TRBD2 matches 8 bases. CDR3 residues: CASSLAGRASNEQFF. CDR3 DNA: TGCGCCAGCAGCTTGGCCGGGAGGGCCAGTAATGAGCAGTTCTTC.